One sample yielded the 4 T cell receptor beta chains listed below, sequenced in a study of lymphopenia after photon versus proton radiotherapy. The table came from immunoSEQ multiplex PCR; TCRdb's copy has only in-frame clones and leaves some out. The data show about 68,000 clones, roughly 93% seen once. This sample comprised peripheral blood, obtained from a patient treated with photon-based radiotherapy. The receptors were gathered from a woman in her seventies with pancreatic cancer.

V is TRBV29-1 and J is TRBJ2-3; perhaps TRBD1 as D (8 bases). V lost 7 bases, J lost 6 bases, and 14 bases lay in between. Per the germline V gene, CDR1 is SQVTM and CDR2 is ANQGSEA. The CDR3 loop spans 12 amino acids. The CDR3: CSALQGGDTQYF. CDR3 DNA sequence: TGCAGCGCCTTACAGGGGGGGGATACGCAGTATTTT.

The CDR3 loop is CASSLDAYEQYF. The CDR3 coding sequence is TGTGCCAGCAGCTTGGACGCCTACGAGCAGTACTTC. This chain joins TRBV5-6 and TRBJ2-7; D gene uncertain. The V end lost 0 bases, the J end lost 2 bases, and 3 bases lay between the germline ends. Germline V CDR1 and CDR2: SGHDT, YYEEEE. The CDR3 sequence is 12 residues long.

This rearrangement joins TRBV4-1 to TRBJ1-6, with 8 bases fitting TRBD1. This CDR3 contains 17 residues. Germline-derived CDR1 and CDR2 are MGHRA and YSYEKL. The ends lost 0 bases at V and 11 bases at J; junction bases unmatched: 12. The CDR3 loop is CASSQEFADRGAPPLHF. In nucleotides, the CDR3 is TGCGCCAGCAGCCAAGAGTTTGCCGACAGGGGCGCCCCACCCCTCCACTTT.

The chain has TRBV30 and TRBJ1-4; no definite D call. Germline-derived CDR1 and CDR2 are GTSNPN and SVGIG (reference sequence). With 1 base removed from V and 14 bases from J, the gap between germline ends came to 14 bases. This CDR3 spans 12 amino acids. This CDR3 reads CAWSGSGKMLFF. Here the CDR3 DNA reads TGTGCCTGGAGTGGAAGCGGGAAGATGCTGTTTTTT. The full variable domain, with the rest looked up from reference TRBV30 and TRBJ1-4, is SQTIHQWPATLVQPVGSPLSLECTVEGTSNPNLYWYRQAAGRGLQLLFYSVGIGQISSEVPQNLSASRPQDRQFILSSKKLLLSDSGFYLCAWSGSGKMLFFGSGTQLSVL.